A selection of T cell receptor beta chains follows, all from one sample in a study of memory CD4+ T cells and cytomegalovirus serostatus. Data came from immunoSEQ multiplex PCR; TCRdb stores just in-frame clones and leaves some out. The data contain around 50,000 clones, around 70% of them singletons. Material: memory CD4+ T cells from blood. The receptors originated from an adult in good health and CMV-seropositive. Both conserved end residues are part of each CDR3. The D gene is left open where the match is weak. Rows give clone size only sometimes, using once, few, many, or a class for an expanded clone.

j_call d_call clone_size v_call cdr3_nt cdr3_aa
TRBJ2-2 - - TRBV5-6 TGTGCCAGCACCCCCGGGCTGGGGCTTATCACCGGGGAGCTGTTTTTT CASTPGLGLITGELFF
TRBJ1-6 TRBD1 - TRBV5-8 TGTGCCAGCAGCCCCGAACAGGGGGCGCGCAATTCACCCCTCCACTTT CASSPEQGARNSPLHF
TRBJ1-4 - - TRBV10-1 TGCGCCAGCAAGAAAGGGTTAGATGAAAAACTGTTTTTT CASKKGLDEKLFF
TRBJ2-7 - - TRBV7-7 TGTGCTAGCAGCCGCGGGCCCCGGGGCGGCGAGCAGTACTTC CASSRGPRGGEQYF
TRBJ2-1 TRBD2 few TRBV19 TGTGCCAGTAGTATTTCGCGGGGGGCCCACAATGAGCAGTTCTTC CASSISRGAHNEQFF
TRBJ2-7 TRBD1 - TRBV29-1 TGCAGCACCGGGGACAGTCTCTACGAGCAGTACTTC CSTGDSLYEQYF
TRBJ1-6 TRBD1 few TRBV7-2 TGTGCCAGCAGCTTTCGGACAGGTTTAAATTCACCCCTCCACTTT CASSFRTGLNSPLHF
TRBJ2-2 - - TRBV18 TGTGCCAGCTCACCAGTGAGGGCTGAGCTGTTTTTT CASSPVRAELFF
TRBJ2-2 TRBD1 - TRBV7-2 TGTGCCAGCAGTCCGATGACAGGGCGCACCGGGGAGCTGTTTTTT CASSPMTGRTGELFF
TRBJ1-1 - - TRBV6-5 TGTGCCAGCAGTTACACACAGGGTTTTGGCACTGAAGCTTTCTTT CASSYTQGFGTEAFF
TRBJ2-1 - - TRBV5-6 TGTGCCAGCAGCTCCACCGAGGGGGGGCGGTGGGAGCAGTTCTTC CASSSTEGGRWEQFF
TRBJ2-3 TRBD1 - TRBV29-1 TGCAGCGTTGTCAGGGACAGGGCCTTAGATACGCAGTATTTT CSVVRDRALDTQYF
TRBJ1-5 - - TRBV18 TGTGCCAGCTCCCTCACGGCTGTCGGGGGCAATCAGCCCCAGCATTTT CASSLTAVGGNQPQHF
TRBJ2-1 - - TRBV7-9 TGTGCCAGCAGCCCTTTTGGGAATGAGCAGTTCTTC CASSPFGNEQFF
TRBJ1-6 - - TRBV19 TGTGCCAGTAGTATGGTGCTGACGGATTCACCCCTCCACTTT CASSMVLTDSPLHF
TRBJ2-1 - once TRBV5-1 TGCGCCAGCAGCTTGGGGGGAGACTACAATGAGCAGTTCTTC CASSLGGDYNEQFF
TRBJ1-4 - few TRBV7-2 TGTGCCAGCAGCTCGAATAGGAGAACAACTAATGAAAAACTGTTTTTT CASSSNRRTTNEKLFF
TRBJ1-3 TRBD1 - TRBV5-6 TGTGCCAGCAGACGCCGGGACAGGGGTAGAAACACCATATATTTT CASRRRDRGRNTIYF
TRBJ2-2 TRBD2 - TRBV4-3 TGCGCCAGCAGCCAAGATCGGGGGGCCGGGGAGCTGTTTTTT CASSQDRGAGELFF
TRBJ2-3 TRBD2 - TRBV7-2 TGTGCCAGCAGCTTAGTGGGACTAGCGGGGGAGGGACTCACAGATACGCAGTATTTT CASSLVGLAGEGLTDTQYF
TRBJ2-1 TRBD2 - TRBV7-9 TGTGCCAGCAGCCCACGCGAGAGCGGGGGACCCAATGAGCAGTTCTTC CASSPRESGGPNEQFF
TRBJ1-1 - few TRBV7-8 TGTGCCAGCAGCCATGGGACGAACACTGAAGCTTTCTTT CASSHGTNTEAFF
TRBJ2-7 TRBD2 - TRBV6-1 TGTGCCAGCAGTAAAGCGGGGGAGACCTACGAGCAGTACTTC CASSKAGETYEQYF
TRBJ1-5 TRBD1 - TRBV19 TGTGCCAGTAGTAGGGGGACAGCTCATCAGCCCCAGCATTTT CASSRGTAHQPQHF
TRBJ2-7 - - TRBV18 TGTGCCAGCTCACCCTTGGGGGATCCGGGGACCGGCGAGCAGTACTTC CASSPLGDPGTGEQYF
TRBJ2-7 - - TRBV7-2 TGTGCCAGCAGCACCCGGGACACACAACCCCCCTACGAGCAGTACTTC CASSTRDTQPPYEQYF
TRBJ1-5 TRBD1 - TRBV4-3 TGCGCCAGCAGCCAAGAACACGGGACAGGGATACGGCCCCAGCATTTT CASSQEHGTGIRPQHF
TRBJ1-4 - once TRBV5-1 TGCGCCAGCAGCCCGGGCTCCACGGGAACTAATGAAAAACTGTTTTTT CASSPGSTGTNEKLFF
TRBJ1-3 - - TRBV18 TGTGCCAGCTCACCAAGAGGGTCGTCTGGAAACACCATATATTTT CASSPRGSSGNTIYF
TRBJ2-5 TRBD2 - TRBV28 TGTGCCAGCAGTTTGCTAGCGGGGGAGACCCAGTACTTC CASSLLAGETQYF
TRBJ1-6 - - TRBV7-6 TGTGCCAGCAGCTTAGATGCCCAGGTTAATTCACCCCTCCACTTT CASSLDAQVNSPLHF
TRBJ2-5 - - TRBV10-2 TGCGCCAGCAGGGACCTAGAAGAGACCCAGTACTTC CASRDLEETQYF
TRBJ2-4 - once TRBV28 TGTGCCAGCACCCGGCAGGGTATGGACATTCAGTACTTC CASTRQGMDIQYF
TRBJ2-5 TRBD1 once TRBV18 TGTGCCAGCTCACCGTCAAGAGGGGGCGCAGAGACCCAGTACTTC CASSPSRGGAETQYF
TRBJ2-3 - - TRBV11-3 TGTGCCAGCAGCTTAGATGGGGGCAGGGCCGAAGATACGCAGTATTTT CASSLDGGRAEDTQYF
TRBJ2-7 - - TRBV11-2 TGTGCCAGCAGCTTAGTCTTAGACAGTGAGCAGTACTTC CASSLVLDSEQYF
TRBJ2-5 - - TRBV6-1 TGTGCCAGCAGTGACAGGGGTTCGGAGACCCAGTACTTC CASSDRGSETQYF
TRBJ1-5 - - TRBV15 TGTGCCACCAGCAGAGGGACGTACCAGCCCCAGCATTTT CATSRGTYQPQHF
TRBJ1-5 - - TRBV4-2 TGTGCCAGCAGCCAAGAACAAGGGCCTAGGCGGCCCCAGCATTTT CASSQEQGPRRPQHF
TRBJ2-5 - many TRBV9 TGTGCCAGCAGCGTAGCAGGGGCTGAGACCCAGTACTTC CASSVAGAETQYF
TRBJ2-3 - - TRBV5-1 TGCGCCAGCAGCTTGGCTTCCAGCACAGATACGCAGTATTTT CASSLASSTDTQYF
TRBJ1-1 TRBD1 - TRBV5-1 TGCGCCAGCAGCCCCGGGACAGGGGGAATTTACACTGAAGCTTTCTTT CASSPGTGGIYTEAFF
TRBJ1-2 TRBD1 once TRBV10-3 TGTGCCATCAGTGAGTCCCAGTGGACAGGGAGTGGCTACACCTTC CAISESQWTGSGYTF
TRBJ1-6 TRBD1 - TRBV19 TGTGCCAGTAGTATCGGACAGGGAAGCTCCTATAATTCACCCCTCCACTTT CASSIGQGSSYNSPLHF
TRBJ2-3 - - TRBV4-2 TGTGCCAGCAGCCAAGATATGGGGGCAGCTACGCAGTATTTT CASSQDMGAATQYF
TRBJ2-5 - - TRBV10-1 TGCGCCAGCAGCCGAAACAGGGTAGGGGAGACCCAGTACTTC CASSRNRVGETQYF
TRBJ1-5 - - TRBV11-2 TGTGCCAGCAGCCCCCGGGGTTCCAATCAGCCCCAGCATTTT CASSPRGSNQPQHF
TRBJ1-5 - - TRBV13 TGTGCCAGCAGCTTAGGCGACGATCAGCCCCAGCATTTT CASSLGDDQPQHF
TRBJ2-1 TRBD1 - TRBV29-1 TGCAGCGTCGGGACAGGGGGCTACAATGAGCAGTTCTTC CSVGTGGYNEQFF
TRBJ1-4 - - TRBV4-1 TGCGCCAGCAGTCCGGACGGATCAGGCGGTGAAAAACTGTTTTTT CASSPDGSGGEKLFF
TRBJ1-4 TRBD1 once TRBV2 TGTGCCAGTCAACAGGGGGGTAATGAAAAACTGTTTTTT CASQQGGNEKLFF
TRBJ2-1 - - TRBV29-1 TGCAGCGCAGTCCGGGGCCGCTCCTACAATGAGCAGTTCTTC CSAVRGRSYNEQFF
TRBJ2-3 TRBD2 - TRBV27 TGTGCCAGCAGTCCCAACCCCCCTAGCGGGCTAAGGGGTACGCAGTATTTT CASSPNPPSGLRGTQYF
TRBJ1-6 - - TRBV7-9 TGTGCCAGCAGCGGACAGTACGCTTATAATTCACCCCTCCACTTT CASSGQYAYNSPLHF
TRBJ2-2 TRBD1 few TRBV5-1 TGCGCCAGCAGCCTCACAGGGGGCGTAGAGACCGGGGAGCTGTTTTTT CASSLTGGVETGELFF